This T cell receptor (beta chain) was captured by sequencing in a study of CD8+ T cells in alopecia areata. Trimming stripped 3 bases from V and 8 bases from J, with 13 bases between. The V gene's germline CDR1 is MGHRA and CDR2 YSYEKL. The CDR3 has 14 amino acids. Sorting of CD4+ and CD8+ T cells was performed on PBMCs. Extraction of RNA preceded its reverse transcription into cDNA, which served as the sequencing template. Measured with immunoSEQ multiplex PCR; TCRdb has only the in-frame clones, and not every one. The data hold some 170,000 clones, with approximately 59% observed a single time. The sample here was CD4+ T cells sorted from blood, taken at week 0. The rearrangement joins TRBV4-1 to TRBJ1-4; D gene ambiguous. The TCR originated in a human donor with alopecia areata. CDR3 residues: CASSHERVREKLFF. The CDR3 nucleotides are TGCGCCAGCAGCCACGAACGCGTAAGAGAAAAACTGTTTTTT.